Following are 13 T cell receptor beta chains from one sample sequenced in a study of blood T cell repertoires in COVID-19. The method was immunoSEQ multiplex PCR; TCRdb's version includes in-frame clones alone and lacks a portion of them. The sample lists some 250,000 clones, around nine tenths occurring once. Sequencing used PBMCs or T cells enriched from blood (not recorded which). These receptors all come from a middle-aged man who had recovered from COVID-19.

The rearrangement uses TRBV19 and TRBJ2-4, with D maybe TRBD1 (5 bases). The V end was cut by 0 bases, the J end by 10 bases, with 13 bases between. Germline V gene sequence: CDR1 LNHDA, CDR2 SQIVND (reference sequence). This CDR3 has 14 residues. The CDR3 reads CASSIEVNRPIQYF. CDR3 nucleotides: TGTGCCAGTAGTATAGAGGTTAACAGGCCAATTCAGTACTTC.

This clone has only a few counts. The chain carries TRBV28 and TRBJ1-1, with 12 bases identical to TRBD1. The ends lost 1 base at V and 5 bases at J; junction bases unmatched: 11. CDR3 length equals 18 residues. Germline V gene data show CDR1 as MDHEN and CDR2 as SYDVKM. The CDR3 sequence: CASSLSPGQGAMRTEAFF. DNA for the CDR3: TGTGCCAGCAGTTTATCCCCGGGACAGGGGGCGATGCGGACTGAAGCTTTCTTT.

V usage is TRBV10-3 and J usage is TRBJ2-1; 14 nucleotides align to TRBD2. J lost 9 bases, V lost 6 bases, and 7 bases had no gene match. Germline V gene sequence: CDR1 ENHRY, CDR2 SYGVKD. This CDR3 contains 15 residues. CDR3 nucleotides: TGTGCCATCAGCGGACTAGCGGGGGGCGGGAGTGAGCAGTTCTTC. It encodes CAISGLAGGGSEQFF.

This clone was counted a single time. V usage is TRBV9 and J usage is TRBJ2-7; 8 bases line up with TRBD2. Germline V gene lookup returns CDR1 SGDLS and CDR2 YYNGEE. Germline trimming cut 0 bases from V and 2 bases from J; bases unmatched to any gene: 1. This CDR3 comprises 14 residues. The CDR3 here is CASSVAGGPYEQYF. The CDR3 DNA reads TGTGCCAGCAGCGTAGCGGGAGGGCCCTACGAGCAGTACTTC.

This clone has a handful of counts. The chain combines TRBV2 with TRBJ1-5; the D gene is possibly TRBD1 (5 bases). The CDR3 length is 14 residues. Between the trimmed V and J ends, which lost 4 bases and 7 bases, there was a span of 14 bases. The germline gives CDR1 SNHLY, CDR2 FYNNEI. DNA of the CDR3: TGTGCCAGCAGTGGGCAGGGCTTCAGGCAGCCCCAGCATTTT. It specifies CASSGQGFRQPQHF. Variable domain in full (rest from reference TRBV2 and TRBJ1-5): EPEVTQTPSHQVTQMGQEVILRCVPISNHLYFYWYRQILGQKVEFLVSFYNNEISEKSEIFDDQFSVERPDGSNFTLKIRSTKLEDSAMYFCASSGQGFRQPQHFGDGTRLSIL.

This chain joins TRBV5-1 and TRBJ1-1; 7 bases agree with TRBD1. Germline-derived CDR1 and CDR2 are SGHRS and YFSETQ. This CDR3 is built from 17 residues. Trimming cost V 5 bases and J 0 bases; bases outside gene matches: 13. CDR3 sequence (DNA): TGCGCCAGCAGTCCCGATGGCCGGGACAGAGTGAACACTGAAGCTTTCTTT. Protein sequence: CASSPDGRDRVNTEAFF.

The chain has TRBV2 and TRBJ2-7; D may be TRBD2 (6 bases). V dropped 0 bases and J dropped 2 bases, with 8 bases sitting between them. Per the germline V gene, CDR1 is SNHLY and CDR2 is FYNNEI. The CDR3 totals 14 residues. CDR3 loop: CASSEAGGTYEQYF. In DNA form, the CDR3 reads TGTGCCAGCAGTGAAGCTGGGGGGACCTACGAGCAGTACTTC.

This chain uses TRBV5-4 with TRBJ1-5; D might be TRBD1 (5 bases). The CDR3 covers 13 residues. V lost 4 bases to trimming and J lost 6 bases, with 11 bases between them. Per the germline V gene, CDR1 is SGHNT and CDR2 is YYREEE (reference sequence). CDR3 DNA sequence: TGTGCCAGCAGCCTATCAGGGTCTCAGCCCCAGCATTTT. It codes for CASSLSGSQPQHF.

In its sample, this clone was seen a few times. The rearrangement joins TRBV4-1 to TRBJ2-1; D might be TRBD2 (5 bases). CDR1 and CDR2 (germline): MGHRA, YSYEKL. CDR3 length: 15 residues. V lost 5 bases and J 6 bases, leaving 17 bases between the germline ends. In DNA form, the CDR3 reads TGCGCCAGCAGCTTTTCAAGGATAGAGGGCAATGAGCAGTTCTTC. Its translation is CASSFSRIEGNEQFF.

The chain recombines TRBV27 with TRBJ1-2; no definite D call. Trimming stripped 5 bases from V and 5 bases from J, with 12 bases between. The germline V gene encodes CDR1 MNHEY and CDR2 SMNVEV (reference sequence). The CDR3 is 13 residues long. The CDR3 here is CASSPTATYGYTF. The CDR3 DNA sequence: TGTGCCAGCAGTCCGACTGCTACGTATGGCTACACCTTC.

The chain carries TRBV7-2 and TRBJ2-7; no clear D gene. This CDR3 is built from 13 residues. Per germline, CDR1 SGHTA and CDR2 FQGNSA. V was clipped by 4 bases and J by 1 base, with 8 bases between them. CDR3 protein: CASSSSESYEQYF. The DNA of the CDR3 is TGTGCCAGCAGCTCCAGTGAATCCTACGAGCAGTACTTC.

The chain uses TRBV19 and TRBJ2-7; maybe TRBD2 (5 bases). The CDR3 covers 18 residues. CDR1 LNHDA and CDR2 SQIVND come from the germline V gene (reference sequence). Trimming took 6 bases from V and 2 from J, leaving 26 bases between them. CDR3 DNA: TGTGCCAGTAGCCCCGCCTGCCCCCGGGGTCAGATTACCTACGAGCAGTACTTC. This codes for CASSPACPRGQITYEQYF.

Here the CDR3 DNA reads TGTGCCAGCTCACCACTTGTTGCAGGGGGCTTGTCTCGCACTGAAGCTTTCTTT. It specifies CASSPLVAGGLSRTEAFF. The gene calls are TRBV18 and TRBJ1-1, with 8 bases fitting TRBD1. J gave up 4 bases and V 1 base, and 14 bases lay outside the gene matches. The CDR3 extends over 18 amino acids. The germline CDR1 and CDR2 sequences are KGHSH and LQKENI. Drawing the rest from reference TRBV18 and TRBJ1-1, the complete variable domain is NAGVMQNPRHLVRRRGQEARLRCSPMKGHSHVYWYRQLPEEGLKFMVYLQKENIIDESGMPKERFSAEFPKEGPSILRIQQVVRGDSAAYFCASSPLVAGGLSRTEAFFGQGTRLTVV.